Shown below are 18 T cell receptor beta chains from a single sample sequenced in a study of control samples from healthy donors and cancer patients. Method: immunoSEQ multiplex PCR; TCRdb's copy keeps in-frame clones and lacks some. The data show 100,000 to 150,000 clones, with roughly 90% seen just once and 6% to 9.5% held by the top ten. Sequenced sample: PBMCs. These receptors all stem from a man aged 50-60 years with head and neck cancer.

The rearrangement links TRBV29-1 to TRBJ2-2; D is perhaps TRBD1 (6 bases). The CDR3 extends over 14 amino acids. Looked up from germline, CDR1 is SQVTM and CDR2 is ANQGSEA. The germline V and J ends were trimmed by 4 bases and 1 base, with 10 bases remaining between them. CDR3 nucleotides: TGCAGCGTTGTAAACAGGGTGAACACCGGGGAGCTGTTTTTT. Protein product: CSVVNRVNTGELFF.

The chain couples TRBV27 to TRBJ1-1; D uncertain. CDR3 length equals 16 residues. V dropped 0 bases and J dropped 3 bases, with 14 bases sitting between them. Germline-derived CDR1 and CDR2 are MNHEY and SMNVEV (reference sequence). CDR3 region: CASSLSLAHWDTEAFF. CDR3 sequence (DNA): TGTGCCAGCAGTTTATCGTTGGCCCACTGGGACACTGAAGCTTTCTTT.

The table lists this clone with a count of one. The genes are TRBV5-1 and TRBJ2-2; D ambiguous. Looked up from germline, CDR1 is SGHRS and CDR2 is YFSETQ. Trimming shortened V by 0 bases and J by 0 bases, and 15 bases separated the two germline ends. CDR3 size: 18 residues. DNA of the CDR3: TGCGCCAGCAGCTTGGAAGGTAGAGGAGAAGCGAACACCGGGGAGCTGTTTTTT. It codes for CASSLEGRGEANTGELFF.

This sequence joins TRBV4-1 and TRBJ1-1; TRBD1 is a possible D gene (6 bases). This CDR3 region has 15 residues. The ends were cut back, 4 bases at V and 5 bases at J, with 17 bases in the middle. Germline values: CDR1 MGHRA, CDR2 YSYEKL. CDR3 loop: CASSRAGELGTEAFF. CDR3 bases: TGCGCCAGCAGCCGGGCAGGGGAGCTTGGGACTGAAGCTTTCTTT.

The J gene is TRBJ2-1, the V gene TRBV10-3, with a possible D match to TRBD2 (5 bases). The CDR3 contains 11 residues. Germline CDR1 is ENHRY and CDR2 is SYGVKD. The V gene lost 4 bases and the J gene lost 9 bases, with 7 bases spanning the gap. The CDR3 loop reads CAISGGGEQFF. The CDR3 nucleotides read TGTGCCATCAGTGGTGGAGGTGAGCAGTTCTTC.

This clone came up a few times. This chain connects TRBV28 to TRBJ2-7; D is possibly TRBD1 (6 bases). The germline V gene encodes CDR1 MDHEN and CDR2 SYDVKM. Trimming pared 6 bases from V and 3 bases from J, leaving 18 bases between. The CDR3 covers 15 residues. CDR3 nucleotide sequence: TGTGCCAGCAGACGTCGGGACACAACCGACTACGAGCAGTACTTC. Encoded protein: CASRRRDTTDYEQYF.

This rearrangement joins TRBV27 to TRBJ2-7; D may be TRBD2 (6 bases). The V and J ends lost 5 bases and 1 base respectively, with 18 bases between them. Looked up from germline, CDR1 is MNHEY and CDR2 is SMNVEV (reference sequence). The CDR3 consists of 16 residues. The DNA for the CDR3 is TGTGCCAGCAGTCCGGACGTCGGGGGACGATCCTACGAGCAGTACTTC. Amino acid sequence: CASSPDVGGRSYEQYF.

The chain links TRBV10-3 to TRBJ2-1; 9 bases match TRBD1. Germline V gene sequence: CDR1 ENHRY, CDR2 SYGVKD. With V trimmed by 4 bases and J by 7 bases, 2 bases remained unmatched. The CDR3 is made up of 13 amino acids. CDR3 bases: TGTGCCATCAGTGCAGGACAGGGGAATGAGCAGTTCTTC. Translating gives CAISAGQGNEQFF.

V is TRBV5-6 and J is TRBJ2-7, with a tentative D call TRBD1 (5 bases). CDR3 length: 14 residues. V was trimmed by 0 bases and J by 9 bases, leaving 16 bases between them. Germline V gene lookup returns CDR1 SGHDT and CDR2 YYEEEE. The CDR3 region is CASSLGRQRKGQYF. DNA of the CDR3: TGTGCCAGCAGCTTGGGGAGACAGCGTAAAGGGCAGTACTTC.

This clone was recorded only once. The CDR3 DNA follows: TGTGCCAGCAGCCAACAGAGAAACATTCAGTACTTC. Translated, it gives CASSQQRNIQYF. The V gene is TRBV14, the J gene TRBJ2-4, with D unresolved. The CDR3 has 12 residues. V lost 2 bases, J lost 6 bases, and 5 bases lay in between. Germline CDR1 SGHDN, CDR2 FVKESK.

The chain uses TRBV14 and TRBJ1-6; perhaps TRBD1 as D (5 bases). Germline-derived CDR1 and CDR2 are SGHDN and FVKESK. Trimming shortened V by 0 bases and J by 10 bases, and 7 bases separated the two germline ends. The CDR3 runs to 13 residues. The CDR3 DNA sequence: TGTGCCAGCAGCCAAGAGCGGGGGTCACCCCTCCACTTT. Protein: CASSQERGSPLHF.

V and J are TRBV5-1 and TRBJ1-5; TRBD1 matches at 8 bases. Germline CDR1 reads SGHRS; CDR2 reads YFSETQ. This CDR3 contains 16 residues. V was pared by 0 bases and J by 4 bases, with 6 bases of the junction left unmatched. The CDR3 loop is CASSLEPGTGNQPQHF. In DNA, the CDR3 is TGCGCCAGCAGCTTGGAACCAGGGACAGGAAATCAGCCCCAGCATTTT. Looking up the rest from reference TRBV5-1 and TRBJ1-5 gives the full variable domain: KAGVTQTPRYLIKTRGQQVTLSCSPISGHRSVSWYQQTPGQGLQFLFEYFSETQRNKGNFPGRFSGRQFSNSRSEMNVSTLELGDSALYLCASSLEPGTGNQPQHFGDGTRLSIL.

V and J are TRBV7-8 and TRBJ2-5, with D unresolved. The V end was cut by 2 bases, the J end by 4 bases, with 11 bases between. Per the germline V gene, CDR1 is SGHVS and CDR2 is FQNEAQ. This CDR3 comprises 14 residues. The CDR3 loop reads CASSLIPGGETQYF. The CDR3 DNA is TGTGCCAGCAGCTTAATACCTGGCGGAGAGACCCAGTACTTC.

The CDR3 spells CASSAGTGGYETQYF. In nucleotides, the CDR3 is TGTGCCAGCAGTGCCGGGACAGGGGGGTACGAGACCCAGTACTTC. V gene TRBV2 combines with J gene TRBJ2-5; 11 nucleotides line up with TRBD1. V was pared by 4 bases and J by 5 bases, with 6 bases of the junction left unmatched. The CDR3 is 15 amino acids. Germline V lookup: CDR1 SNHLY, CDR2 FYNNEI.

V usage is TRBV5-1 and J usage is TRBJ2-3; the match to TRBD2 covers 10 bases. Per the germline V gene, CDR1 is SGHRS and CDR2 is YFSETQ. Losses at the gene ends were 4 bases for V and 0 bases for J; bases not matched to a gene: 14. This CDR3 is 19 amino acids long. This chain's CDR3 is CASSHRWPTSGVSTDTQYF. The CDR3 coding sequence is TGCGCCAGCAGCCATAGGTGGCCTACTAGCGGGGTGAGCACAGATACGCAGTATTTT.

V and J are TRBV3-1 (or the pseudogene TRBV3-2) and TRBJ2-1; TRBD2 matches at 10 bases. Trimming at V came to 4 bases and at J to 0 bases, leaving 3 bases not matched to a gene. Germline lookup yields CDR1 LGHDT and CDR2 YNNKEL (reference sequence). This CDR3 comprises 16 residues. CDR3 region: CASSRSSGSSYNEQFF. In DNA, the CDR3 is TGTGCCAGCAGCCGTTCTAGCGGGAGCTCCTACAATGAGCAGTTCTTC.

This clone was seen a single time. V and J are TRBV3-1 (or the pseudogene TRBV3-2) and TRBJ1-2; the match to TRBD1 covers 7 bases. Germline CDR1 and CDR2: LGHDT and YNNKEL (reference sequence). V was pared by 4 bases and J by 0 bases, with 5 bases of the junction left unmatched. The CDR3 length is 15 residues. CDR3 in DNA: TGTGCCAGCAGCCTAGGGACAGCAGCTAACTATGGCTACACCTTC. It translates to CASSLGTAANYGYTF.

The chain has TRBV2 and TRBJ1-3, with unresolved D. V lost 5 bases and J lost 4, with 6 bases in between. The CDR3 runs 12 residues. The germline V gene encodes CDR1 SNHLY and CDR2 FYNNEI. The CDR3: CASSLSGNTIYF. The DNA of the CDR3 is TGTGCCAGCAGTTTATCCGGAAACACCATATATTTT. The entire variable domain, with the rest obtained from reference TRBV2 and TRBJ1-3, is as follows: EPEVTQTPSHQVTQMGQEVILRCVPISNHLYFYWYRQILGQKVEFLVSFYNNEISEKSEIFDDQFSVERPDGSNFTLKIRSTKLEDSAMYFCASSLSGNTIYFGEGSWLTVV.